This T cell receptor beta chain was recovered during a study of CD8+ T cells in alopecia areata. Study-wide results and limits: Patients showed less clear TCR sequence sharing than mice, possibly partly because of HLA diversity. Researchers report lesional scalp, most notably alopecia totalis/universalis, outstripped normal scalp in clonality. Scalp samples also yield sequences of resident alphabeta T cells from normal skin.

Concerning this clone: Its antigen is not known.

cDNA prepared by RNA extraction and subsequent reverse transcription served as the template for sequencing. Sequencing was performed with immunoSEQ multiplex PCR; in TCRdb, only in-frame clones are kept and a portion is missing. The sample records 200,000 to 250,000 clones, roughly 56% being singletons. Germline V CDR1 and CDR2: MNHEY, SMNVEV (reference sequence). The CDR3 is made up of 14 amino acids. The germline V and J ends were trimmed by 2 bases and 1 base, with 8 bases remaining between them. Sequencing input: CD8+ T cells sorted from blood. V gene TRBV27 combines with J gene TRBJ1-1; D unresolved. This receptor was identified in a human donor in good health. Here the CDR3 DNA reads TGTGCCAGCAGTTTAAATCCCCAGAACACTGAAGCTTTCTTT. This codes for CASSLNPQNTEAFF.